Described below is a single T cell receptor beta chain sequence and its context. Antigen specificity is unknown. The data are from a study of cytomegalovirus exposure and HLA in healthy donors. Study-wide context: HLA-typed donors were the source of about 85 million unique TCRs, which an early data release held. General observations from the study: In a later analysis, a missense DCLRE1C variant was linked to TCR beta V- and J-gene trimming. Prior analysis indicated that the majority of TCR beta V segments exhibited productivity approximately 90% or approximately 30% of the time. There were reportedly fewer N-insertions in an Asian-associated ancestry cluster than the roughly 670-donor mean, in a later analysis.

With 60 Vbeta and 13 Jbeta primers, the PCR was carried out. Method: immunoSEQ multiplex PCR; TCRdb's copy keeps in-frame clones and lacks some. The sample lists over 110,000 clones, roughly three quarters occurring once. CDR3 length: 15 residues. V was clipped by 2 bases and J by 2 bases; unmatched bases: 3. Germline V gene lookup returns CDR1 LGHNA and CDR2 YSLEER. This TCR was recovered from a man aged 18 to 30 in good health and CMV-seronegative. Sample: PBMCs. The chain has TRBV4-3 and TRBJ1-2; 9 bases are a match to TRBD1. The CDR3 is CASSQMTGGNYGYTF. CDR3 nucleotides: TGCGCCAGCAGCCAAATGACAGGGGGGAACTATGGCTACACCTTC.